The present TCR beta chain was sequenced within a study of T cells in Graves' hyperthyroidism and ophthalmopathy. Study background: At the time of initial diagnosis and before any treatment, peripheral blood was collected.

Trimming took 0 bases from V and 4 from J, leaving 12 bases between them. The CDR3 has 14 amino acids. Germline values: CDR1 GTSNPN, CDR2 SVGIG (reference sequence). The sample holds many counts of this clonotype. What it binds is unknown. TCR beta CDR3 region amplification was performed from RNA transcripts. With the HTBI primer set, the TCR CDR3 went through a first round of RT-PCR. TCRdb re-derived calls from the multiplex PCR reads in MiXCR, one entry per CDR3 protein. The table lists a few hundred thousand distinct CDR3 sequences, approximately 16% of them singletons. Study observations and caveats: Stable hyperthyroidism was separated from ophthalmopathy by a model based on 13 V-J features.

The sequencing sample was made of blood. The source is a woman in her thirties or forties with Graves' ophthalmopathy. The chain couples TRBV30 to TRBJ1-2, with no clear D. Here the CDR3 reads CAWSVQGRPYGYTF. CDR3 nucleotide sequence: TGTGCCTGGAGTGTACAAGGCAGACCCTATGGCTACACCTTC.